This entry is about one TCR beta chain. This entry comes from a study of cytomegalovirus exposure and HLA in healthy donors. The junction had 7 bases not matched to a gene; V was cut back by 0 bases and J by 4 bases. Germline V CDR1 and CDR2: LNHDA, SQIVND (reference sequence). This CDR3 is built from 17 residues. PCR was performed using 60 Vbeta and 13 Jbeta primers. Clones were sequenced by immunoSEQ multiplex PCR, and TCRdb holds only the in-frame ones, with some missing. The sample holds over 150,000 clones, roughly 80% seen once. The chain is built from TRBV19 and TRBJ1-2; 11 nucleotides align to TRBD1. The sample consisted of PBMCs. The clonotype comes from a woman aged 40 to 50 in good health and CMV-seronegative. In DNA, the CDR3 is TGTGCCAGTAGTATAGACTCGGACAGGGGGCGGATCTATGGCTACACCTTC. This encodes CASSIDSDRGRIYGYTF.